The 12 T cell receptor beta chains reported below all come from one sample, sequenced in a study of identical twins. MiXCR, run by TCRdb on the 5' RACE reads, gives a single entry per CDR3 protein. Altogether about 690,000 distinct CDR3 sequences are present, approximately 6.1% being singletons, with the ten largest covering roughly 2%. Specimen: naive T cells sorted from blood. The origin of the receptors is a man aged 18 to 29 in good health.

This clonotype was seen many times. V is TRBV20-1 and J is TRBJ2-4, with 12 bases fitting TRBD2. Germline V gives CDR1 DFQATT, CDR2 SNEGSKA (reference sequence). V lost 6 bases, J lost 0 bases, and 12 bases stayed unmatched. The CDR3 totals 18 residues. The CDR3 DNA follows: TGCAGTGCCCAGCGACTAGCGGGAGTAGGAATAGCCAAAAACATTCAGTACTTC. Translation gives CSAQRLAGVGIAKNIQYF.

This clonotype was detected only a few times. V gene TRBV18 combines with J gene TRBJ2-5; D is uncertain. Trimming pared 3 bases from V and 0 bases from J, leaving 5 bases between. Per germline, CDR1 KGHSH and CDR2 LQKENI. The CDR3 has 13 amino acids. CDR3 loop: CASSPDYQETQYF. CDR3 nucleotides: TGTGCCAGCTCACCCGACTACCAAGAGACCCAGTACTTC.

In its sample, this clonotype was seen many times. This chain links TRBV12-3 or TRBV12-4 with TRBJ2-1; 8 positions match TRBD1. The CDR3 runs to 14 residues. The trim removed 9 bases at V and 8 bases at J, leaving 12 bases unmatched. The CDR3 nucleotides read TGTGCCAGTAACTACCGACAGGGGAATCATGAGCAGTTCTTC. This codes for CASNYRQGNHEQFF.

This clonotype was observed many times. The chain uses TRBV24-1 and TRBJ2-3; 12 bases fit TRBD2. Per germline, CDR1 KGHDR and CDR2 SFDVKD. V gave up 3 bases and J gave up 7 bases; unmatched junction bases: 7. The CDR3 totals 16 residues. The chain's CDR3 is CATSDQGLAGRYTQYF. As DNA, the CDR3 is TGTGCCACCAGTGATCAAGGACTAGCGGGACGCTATACGCAGTATTTT.

This clonotype was seen many times. This chain joins TRBV7-2 and TRBJ2-5, with 8 bases lining up with TRBD1. The CDR3 has 14 amino acids. Germline-derived CDR1 and CDR2 are SGHTA and FQGNSA. The ends lost 5 bases at V and 1 base at J; junction bases unmatched: 3. The chain's CDR3 is CASSDTGGQETQYF. Written as DNA, the CDR3 is TGTGCCAGCAGCGACACAGGGGGCCAAGAGACCCAGTACTTC. Drawing the rest from reference TRBV7-2 and TRBJ2-5, the complete variable domain is GAGVSQSPSNKVTEKGKDVELRCDPISGHTALYWYRQSLGQGLEFLIYFQGNSAPDKSGLPSDRFSAERTGGSVSTLTIQRTQQEDSAVYLCASSDTGGQETQYFGPGTRLLVL.

There are many counts of this clonotype. The chain combines TRBV7-2 with TRBJ2-3, with 7 bases fitting TRBD2. The CDR3 consists of 14 residues. The junction had 6 bases not matched to a gene; V was cut back by 4 bases and J by 5 bases. Germline loops: CDR1 SGHTA, CDR2 FQGNSA. CDR3 loop: CASSSHGGRDTQYF. In DNA, the CDR3 is TGTGCCAGCAGCTCTCACGGCGGGAGAGATACGCAGTATTTT.

In this sample, this clonotype turned up a few times. The J gene is TRBJ1-2, the V gene TRBV6-1; 7 nucleotides match TRBD1. This CDR3 has 13 residues. CDR1 is MNHNS and CDR2 is SASEGT in the germline V gene. J lost 4 bases, V lost 3 bases, and 2 bases had no gene match. CDR3 sequence reads: CASSETGTYGYTF. The CDR3 DNA is TGTGCCAGCAGTGAGACAGGGACCTATGGCTACACCTTC.

This clonotype was observed a handful of times. The chain carries TRBV19 and TRBJ2-3; the D is unclear. Germline V CDR1 and CDR2: LNHDA, SQIVND (reference sequence). V lost 11 bases to trimming and J lost 1 base, with 10 bases between them. There are 12 residues in the CDR3. For the CDR3, the DNA is TGTGCCGCCGCCGTCGGCACAGATACGCAGTATTTT. This sequence encodes CAAAVGTDTQYF.

The rearrangement joins TRBV11-2 to TRBJ2-5, with no clear D. V lost 7 bases, J lost 3 bases, and 9 bases lay in between. CDR3 length equals 12 residues. Germline CDR1 and CDR2: SGHAT and FQNNGV. The CDR3: CASNQFKETQYF. CDR3 nucleotides: TGTGCCAGCAACCAGTTCAAAGAGACCCAGTACTTC.

This clonotype showed up just a few times. This rearrangement joins TRBV14 to TRBJ2-1; 10 bases align to TRBD2. This CDR3 contains 14 residues. CDR1 SGHDN and CDR2 FVKESK come from the germline V gene. With 6 bases clipped from V and 7 bases from J, the junction kept 6 bases outside the gene matches. This chain's CDR3 is CASRRGLALNEQFF. CDR3 DNA: TGTGCCAGCAGGAGGGGACTAGCGTTAAATGAGCAGTTCTTC.

The chain uses TRBV11-1 and TRBJ2-5; no firm D call. CDR3 length: 14 amino acids. CDR1 and CDR2 from the germline V gene are SGHAT and FQDESV (reference sequence). The ends were cut back, 7 bases at V and 2 bases at J, with 14 bases in the middle. The CDR3 DNA reads TGTGCCAGCACCCGGTTGAACTTTCAAGAGACCCAGTACTTC. Its translation: CASTRLNFQETQYF.

This clonotype was recorded many times. The chain uses TRBV20-1 and TRBJ1-2; D is undetermined. The CDR3 runs 13 residues. Deletions cut 1 base from V and 4 bases from J, with 10 bases between. CDR1 DFQATT and CDR2 SNEGSKA come from the germline V gene (reference sequence). DNA for the CDR3: TGCAGTGCTAGAGTCGGGGAAATCTATGGCTACACCTTC. Protein sequence: CSARVGEIYGYTF.